There are many counts of the clone carrying this TCR beta chain. No antigen is known for it. Amplification of TCR beta CDR3 regions used RNA as the template. When the TCR CDR3 underwent first-round RT-PCR, the HTBI primer set was used. TCRdb reprocessed the multiplex PCR reads with MiXCR, giving one entry per CDR3 protein. Found here are under 200,000 distinct CDR3 sequences, about 9% of them singletons; the top ten hold around 20%. This specimen belongs to a study of T cells in Graves' hyperthyroidism and ophthalmopathy. In the study overall: Peripheral blood samples were taken at initial diagnosis, prior to any treatment.

Whole-study results and caveats: Most thyroid clonotypes with frequency above 0.001 were detected in blood.

Not enrolled were patients with uncontrolled infection, other autoimmune disease, pregnancy or lactation. The sequenced sample consisted of blood. The receptor's source is a woman aged 18-29 years with Graves' hyperthyroidism that later progressed to Graves' ophthalmopathy.

The CDR3 loop reads CASSQVRTGGADTQYF. CDR3 sequence (DNA): TGTGCCAGCAGCCAAGTTCGTACAGGGGGAGCAGATACGCAGTATTTT. This rearrangement joins TRBV3-1 to TRBJ2-3; 8 nucleotides agree with TRBD1. There are 16 residues in the CDR3. The germline V gene has CDR1 LGHDT and CDR2 YNNKEL (reference sequence). The trim removed 1 base at V and 4 bases at J, leaving 7 bases unmatched.